This passage covers 29 T cell receptor beta chains from one sample sequenced in a study of cytomegalovirus exposure and HLA in healthy donors. The PCR made use of 60 Vbeta and 13 Jbeta primers. Profiling relied on immunoSEQ multiplex PCR, and the TCRdb table lists in-frame clones only, not all of them. In the table there are some 79,000 clones, 55% to 65% of which are singletons. Sequencing was carried out using PBMCs. These receptors were obtained from a woman aged 40 to 50 in good health and CMV-seropositive.

This chain connects TRBV7-2 to TRBJ2-7, with 9 positions matching TRBD2. V trimming: 5 bases; J trimming: 3 bases; junction bases outside the gene matches: 5. Germline CDR1 reads SGHTA; CDR2 reads FQGNSA. The CDR3 consists of 14 residues. CDR3 DNA: TGTGCCAGCAGCCCAAATAGCGGGGGCTACGAGCAGTACTTC. Translated: CASSPNSGGYEQYF.

The V call is TRBV5-6, the J call TRBJ2-7, with 10 positions matching TRBD1. The CDR3 is 16 amino acids. CDR1 SGHDT and CDR2 YYEEEE come from the germline V gene. Trimming took 3 bases from V and 11 from J; bases not matched to a gene: 17. CDR3 protein: CASSYLDHRDRGGKYF. The CDR3, as DNA: TGTGCCAGCAGCTATTTGGACCACCGGGACAGGGGTGGAAAGTACTTC.

The chain joins TRBV7-6 to TRBJ1-5; 7 bases match TRBD1. J lost 0 bases, V lost 5 bases, and 1 base had no gene match. The germline V gene has CDR1 SGHVS and CDR2 FNYEAQ. The CDR3 extends over 14 amino acids. The CDR3 nucleotides read TGTGCCAGCAGCGGGACAGCTAGCAATCAGCCCCAGCATTTT. It is translated as CASSGTASNQPQHF.

The chain recombines TRBV29-1 with TRBJ1-3; D remains ambiguous. Germline V gene data show CDR1 as SQVTM and CDR2 as ANQGSEA. The CDR3 consists of 12 residues. Trimming removed 4 bases at V and 4 bases at J, with 8 bases between. The CDR3: CSVAEGGNTIYF. CDR3 DNA: TGCAGCGTTGCCGAGGGAGGAAACACCATATATTTT.

This clone was counted a single time. CDR3 region: CATSSSGGLGEETQYF. CDR3 nucleotides: TGTGCCACCAGCAGCTCGGGGGGGCTGGGGGAGGAGACCCAGTACTTC. The chain joins TRBV15 to TRBJ2-5; 8 positions agree with TRBD2. Germline V CDR1 and CDR2: LNHNV, YYDKDF (reference sequence). This CDR3 has 16 amino acids. The V and J ends lost 3 bases and 5 bases, in that order; junction bases with no gene match: 11.

This chain links TRBV29-1 with TRBJ1-3; 7 bases align to TRBD1. V was clipped by 1 base and J by 4 bases; unmatched bases: 4. Germline CDR1 is SQVTM and CDR2 is ANQGSEA. The CDR3 is 14 residues long. Here the CDR3 DNA reads TGCAGCGTTGAAGTCACAGGGGCAGGAAACACCATATATTTT. Translated, it gives CSVEVTGAGNTIYF.

The rearrangement uses TRBV6-1 and TRBJ1-2, with 7 bases lining up with TRBD1. The CDR3 sequence is 15 residues long. V trimming: 3 bases; J trimming: 4 bases; junction bases outside the gene matches: 8. The germline gives CDR1 MNHNS, CDR2 SASEGT. For the CDR3, the DNA is TGTGCCAGCAGTGAGATTTTTAGGGGGCCCTATGGCTACACCTTC. Translating it yields CASSEIFRGPYGYTF.

This chain connects TRBV5-1 to TRBJ2-1; the match to TRBD1 covers 7 bases. In germline, CDR1 is SGHRS, CDR2 YFSETQ. V lost 4 bases to trimming and J lost 3 bases; unmatched junction nucleotides: 7. The CDR3 is 15 residues long. The CDR3: CASSAGQAGYNEQFF. The DNA of the CDR3 is TGCGCCAGCAGCGCTGGACAGGCCGGCTACAATGAGCAGTTCTTC.

This clone was observed a single time. The chain couples TRBV6-5 to TRBJ2-5; D may be TRBD1 (6 bases). The DNA end is more similar to TRBJ2-7, so the J call may be wrong. Per germline, CDR1 MNHEY and CDR2 SVGAGI. This CDR3 has 14 amino acids. CDR3 amino acids: CASSYRAGAYEQYF. CDR3 DNA: TGTGCCAGCAGTTACAGGGCAGGGGCGTACGAGCAGTACTTC.

CDR3 in amino acids: CASSPGWQSYEQYF. The CDR3 nucleotides are TGCGCCAGCAGCCCAGGTTGGCAGTCCTACGAGCAGTACTTC. This rearrangement joins TRBV4-3 to TRBJ2-7; no clear D gene. Trimming took off 4 bases at V and 1 base at J, with 11 bases between the two ends. Per germline, CDR1 LGHNA and CDR2 YSLEER. This CDR3 contains 14 residues.

The rearrangement joins TRBV5-6 to TRBJ2-2, with 9 bases that match TRBD2. V gave up 6 bases and J gave up 6 bases; unmatched junction bases: 15. The CDR3 contains 17 residues. Germline assignment: CDR1 SGHDT and CDR2 YYEEEE. For the CDR3, the DNA is TGTGCCAGCATGGATAGCGGGAGAAATGTATGGTCCGGGGAGCTGTTTTTT. This sequence encodes CASMDSGRNVWSGELFF. Looking up the rest from reference TRBV5-6 and TRBJ2-2 gives the full variable domain: DAGVTQSPTHLIKTRGQQVTLRCSPKSGHDTVSWYQQALGQGPQFIFQYYEEEERQRGNFPDRFSGHQFPNYSSELNVNALLLGDSALYLCASMDSGRNVWSGELFFGEGSRLTVL.

This clone was seen a handful of times. The rearrangement uses TRBV5-1 and TRBJ2-3, with 10 bases fitting TRBD2. V lost 4 bases and J lost 4; bases outside the gene matches: 6. CDR1 SGHRS and CDR2 YFSETQ come from the germline V gene. CDR3 size: 15 residues. The CDR3 DNA sequence: TGCGCCAGCAGCGCTAGCGGGAGTTTTTCAGATACGCAGTATTTT. Amino acids: CASSASGSFSDTQYF.

This sequence joins TRBV7-8 and TRBJ1-1; the D gene is possibly TRBD1 (5 bases). V lost 3 bases and J lost 3, with 11 bases in between. The CDR3 is 14 residues long. Germline assignment: CDR1 SGHVS and CDR2 FQNEAQ. DNA of the CDR3: TGTGCCAGCAGCTTCGGGGGGTGGGACACTGAAGCTTTCTTT. Translated, it gives CASSFGGWDTEAFF.

V gene TRBV5-8 combines with J gene TRBJ2-7; 9 nucleotides agree with TRBD1. The CDR3 sequence is 15 residues long. V lost 4 bases to trimming and J lost 2 bases; unmatched junction nucleotides: 7. CDR1 SGHTS and CDR2 YDEGEE come from the germline V gene. The CDR3 reads CASSQGQGRTYEQYF. CDR3 coding DNA: TGTGCCAGCAGCCAAGGACAGGGGAGGACCTACGAGCAGTACTTC.

In this sample, this clone turned up once. V usage is TRBV7-3 and J usage is TRBJ1-1; TRBD1 might be the D (6 bases). This CDR3 contains 17 residues. Germline V gives CDR1 SGHTA, CDR2 FQGTGA. V lost 5 bases to trimming and J lost 4 bases, with 23 bases between them. The CDR3 here is CASSLGGGGEAVTEAFF. In DNA form, the CDR3 reads TGTGCCAGCAGCCTCGGGGGGGGCGGAGAGGCGGTCACTGAAGCTTTCTTT.

The chain has TRBV7-9 and TRBJ1-1; D might be TRBD1 (6 bases). The CDR3 has 14 residues. The ends were cut back, 3 bases at V and 1 base at J, with 9 bases in the middle. Germline CDR1 reads SEHNR; CDR2 reads FQNEAQ (reference sequence). CDR3 region: CASSFADRNTEAFF. The DNA of the CDR3 is TGTGCCAGCAGCTTTGCGGACAGGAACACTGAAGCTTTCTTT.

This clone was seen only a few times. This chain uses TRBV7-9 with TRBJ1-2, with TRBD1 matching 7 bases. The CDR3 is 14 amino acids. Trimming removed 5 bases from V and 8 bases from J; junction bases left unmatched: 11. Germline-derived CDR1 and CDR2 are SEHNR and FQNEAQ (reference sequence). CDR3 protein: CASSHPQGYHGYTF. CDR3 in DNA: TGTGCCAGCAGCCACCCACAGGGGTATCACGGCTACACCTTC.

V usage is TRBV19 and J usage is TRBJ1-5; 9 bases map to TRBD1. CDR3 length: 17 residues. The J segment lost 2 bases and the V segment lost 4 bases, leaving 9 bases of the junction unmatched. The germline V gene encodes CDR1 LNHDA and CDR2 SQIVND (reference sequence). The DNA for the CDR3 is TGTGCCAGTAGTAGACAGGGGGGGAGAGTCGGCAATCAGCCCCAGCATTTT. Its translation: CASSRQGGRVGNQPQHF. Using reference TRBV19 and TRBJ1-5 for the parts outside the CDR3, the full variable domain is DGGITQSPKYLFRKEGQNVTLSCEQNLNHDAMYWYRQDPGQGLRLIYYSQIVNDFQKGDIAEGYSVSREKKESFPLTVTSAQKNPTAFYLCASSRQGGRVGNQPQHFGDGTRLSIL.

The chain uses TRBV9 and TRBJ2-7, with D tentatively TRBD2 (5 bases). V shed 4 bases and J shed 7 bases, with 12 bases lying between them. CDR3 length equals 12 residues. Germline V gene lookup returns CDR1 SGDLS and CDR2 YYNGEE. CDR3 in amino acids: CASSTRTGEQYF. CDR3 bases: TGTGCCAGCAGCACTCGGACGGGGGAGCAGTACTTC.

V and J are TRBV25-1 and TRBJ1-2, with D hard to call. Trimming cost V 3 bases and J 5 bases, with 7 bases left between them. This CDR3 has 12 amino acids. The germline V gene has CDR1 MGHDK and CDR2 SYGVNS. The chain's CDR3 is CASSDGRYGYTF. The CDR3 DNA follows: TGTGCCAGCAGTGACGGGAGATATGGCTACACCTTC.

CDR3 amino acids: CASSDSKIYNEQFF. CDR3 DNA: TGTGCCAGCAGTGATTCTAAGATATACAATGAGCAGTTCTTC. This chain links TRBV25-1 with TRBJ2-1; D remains ambiguous. V lost 3 bases and J 4 bases, leaving 10 bases between the germline ends. CDR3 length equals 14 residues. Germline V gene data show CDR1 as MGHDK and CDR2 as SYGVNS. The full variable domain, rest sourced from reference TRBV25-1 and TRBJ2-1, is EADIYQTPRYLVIGTGKKITLECSQTMGHDKMYWYQQDPGMELHLIHYSYGVNSTEKGDLSSESTVSRIRTEHFPLTLESARPSHTSQYLCASSDSKIYNEQFFGPGTRLTVL.

The V call is TRBV14, the J call TRBJ2-1; no clear D gene. CDR1 is SGHDN, CDR2 FVKESK, per germline. The CDR3 covers 12 residues. Trimming pared 8 bases from V and 3 bases from J, leaving 8 bases between. The DNA of the CDR3 is TGTGCCAGCGCTACAGTCTACAATGAGCAGTTCTTC. Protein: CASATVYNEQFF.

The chain links TRBV10-1 to TRBJ2-7; a possible D gene is TRBD1 (6 bases). Trimming left V 0 bases short and J 6 bases short, with 15 bases between. This CDR3 has 15 amino acids. CDR1 WNHNN and CDR2 SYGVQD come from the germline V gene (reference sequence). The CDR3 region is CASSESITGQGEQYF. The CDR3 region has the DNA TGCGCCAGCAGTGAGTCGATAACAGGGCAGGGCGAGCAGTACTTC.

This clone was seen a few times. The chain recombines TRBV7-9 with TRBJ1-1, with 9 positions matching TRBD1. V lost 2 bases and J lost 7; bases outside the gene matches: 5. The CDR3 runs to 14 residues. Per the germline V gene, CDR1 is SEHNR and CDR2 is FQNEAQ (reference sequence). The CDR3 DNA follows: TGTGCCAGCAGCTTAACGACAGGGGGTGATGAAGCTTTCTTT. Its protein is CASSLTTGGDEAFF.

This clone was counted between two and nine times. The chain joins TRBV27 to TRBJ2-3; 11 nucleotides align to TRBD2. Unmatched junction bases numbered 3, after V lost 1 base and J lost 3 bases. CDR1 is MNHEY, CDR2 SMNVEV, per germline (reference sequence). There are 16 residues in the CDR3. The CDR3 reads CASSLFASGRTDTQYF. CDR3 nucleotide sequence: TGTGCCAGCAGTTTATTCGCTAGCGGGAGGACAGATACGCAGTATTTT.

V and J are TRBV18 and TRBJ1-1, with 8 bases that match TRBD1. CDR3 length: 16 amino acids. V gave up 3 bases and J gave up 1 base; unmatched junction bases: 7. CDR1 and CDR2 (germline): KGHSH, LQKENI. CDR3 coding DNA: TGTGCCAGCTCACCGATGCAGGGGGCTACGAACACTGAAGCTTTCTTT. Its translation is CASSPMQGATNTEAFF.

The chain is built from TRBV7-2 and TRBJ1-3; tentatively, D is TRBD1 (6 bases). CDR3 length: 16 amino acids. V was shortened by 5 bases and J by 0 bases, with 14 bases between the two germline ends. Looked up from germline, CDR1 is SGHTA and CDR2 is FQGNSA. CDR3 nucleotides: TGTGCCAGCAGCCAACAGGGTGGCAGCTCTGGAAACACCATATATTTT. This codes for CASSQQGGSSGNTIYF. The full variable domain, completed using reference TRBV7-2 and TRBJ1-3, is GAGVSQSPSNKVTEKGKDVELRCDPISGHTALYWYRQSLGQGLEFLIYFQGNSAPDKSGLPSDRFSAERTGGSVSTLTIQRTQQEDSAVYLCASSQQGGSSGNTIYFGEGSWLTVV.

The chain carries TRBV29-1 and TRBJ2-3; weak D call: TRBD1 (6 bases). This CDR3 comprises 12 residues. Germline loops: CDR1 SQVTM, CDR2 ANQGSEA. Trimming left V 7 bases short and J 1 base short, with 9 bases between. CDR3 in amino acids: CSGWTGTDTQYF. CDR3 sequence (DNA): TGCAGCGGGTGGACAGGCACAGATACGCAGTATTTT.

This chain links TRBV11-2 with TRBJ2-5, with 12 nucleotides matching TRBD1. V was clipped by 1 base and J by 5 bases; unmatched bases: 5. The CDR3 covers 16 residues. Looked up from germline, CDR1 is SGHAT and CDR2 is FQNNGV. The CDR3 sequence is CASSLGGTGGRETQYF. The CDR3, as DNA: TGTGCCAGCAGCTTAGGCGGGACAGGGGGCAGGGAGACCCAGTACTTC.